The 32 T cell receptor beta chains presented below share a single source sample, sequenced in a study of T cell repertoires in cytomegalovirus infection. Each CDR3 protein gets one entry after TCRdb re-called the reads with MiXCR. The sample records about 360,000 distinct CDR3 sequences, around 18% being singletons. Sequencing used PBMCs. These TCRs come from a human donor in good health (CMV status not recorded). Some clones in this sample may be carry-over from other donors' samples.

V usage is TRBV20-1 and J usage is TRBJ1-1; possibly TRBD1 for D (5 bases). CDR3 length equals 17 residues. The germline V gene encodes CDR1 DFQATT and CDR2 SNEGSKA (reference sequence). Trimming pared 3 bases from V and 0 bases from J, leaving 20 bases between. This chain's CDR3 is CSASPFPGDAMNTEAFF. The CDR3 DNA is TGCAGTGCTAGCCCGTTCCCGGGGGACGCGATGAACACTGAAGCTTTCTTT.

This chain links TRBV10-3 with TRBJ2-5, with 7 bases fitting TRBD2. Trimming removed 3 bases from V and 2 bases from J; junction bases left unmatched: 3. CDR1 is ENHRY and CDR2 is SYGVKD in the germline V gene. The CDR3 is 14 amino acids. CDR3 DNA: TGTGCCATCAGTGAAGCTAGCGGTCAAGAGACCCAGTACTTC. Its translation is CAISEASGQETQYF.

CDR3 DNA: TGTGCCAGCAGCCCAGACCGCAGGAGCTCCTACAATGAGCAGTTCTTC. Translation: CASSPDRRSSYNEQFF. The gene calls are TRBV6-6 and TRBJ2-1; D not resolved. V gave up 6 bases and J gave up 0 bases, with 15 bases separating them. Germline-derived CDR1 and CDR2 are MNHNY and SVGAGI (reference sequence). This CDR3 contains 16 residues.

This clonotype appeared many times. The rearrangement links TRBV7-6 to TRBJ2-3, with 12 nucleotides matching TRBD2. The CDR3 has 15 amino acids. CDR1 and CDR2 from the germline V gene are SGHVS and FNYEAQ. The V and J ends lost 4 bases and 7 bases, in that order; junction bases with no gene match: 6. CDR3 sequence (DNA): TGTGCCAGCAGCTCACTAGCGGGAGGAGCTTATACGCAGTATTTT. Translating it yields CASSSLAGGAYTQYF.

This clonotype was counted many times. The chain couples TRBV7-9 to TRBJ2-4; D possibly corresponds to TRBD2 (6 bases). V was pared by 8 bases and J by 9 bases, with 11 bases between. The CDR3 is 11 residues long. Germline values: CDR1 SEHNR, CDR2 FQNEAQ (reference sequence). DNA of the CDR3: TGTGCCAGCGGCGCGGAGGGCATTCAGTACTTC. Encoded protein: CASGAEGIQYF.

This clonotype occurred many times. The V gene is TRBV7-2, the J gene TRBJ2-4, with D uncertain. The germline CDR1 and CDR2 sequences are SGHTA and FQGNSA. The ends were cut back, 1 base at V and 8 bases at J, with 12 bases in the middle. The CDR3 loop spans 14 amino acids. The CDR3 DNA follows: TGTGCCAGCAGCTTAGAACTCGGGCTTGACATTCAGTACTTC. It codes for CASSLELGLDIQYF.

This chain connects TRBV7-9 to TRBJ1-1, with TRBD1 as a possible D gene (5 bases). Germline CDR1 is SEHNR and CDR2 is FQNEAQ (reference sequence). Trimming took 8 bases from V and 7 from J, leaving 20 bases between them. The CDR3 sequence is 14 residues long. CDR3 in DNA: TGTGCCAGCGGCCCCCGGGACTTACCTGTTGAAGCTTTCTTT. Its translation: CASGPRDLPVEAFF.

This clonotype has only a few counts. The genes are TRBV19 and TRBJ2-1, with TRBD1 identical over 7 bases. The CDR3 totals 15 residues. The J segment lost 4 bases and the V segment lost 4 bases, leaving 7 bases of the junction unmatched. In germline, CDR1 is LNHDA, CDR2 SQIVND (reference sequence). The CDR3, as DNA: TGTGCCAGTAGTAACACAGGGGATCGATACAATGAGCAGTTCTTC. Translation gives CASSNTGDRYNEQFF.

This clonotype was recorded at least ten times. CDR3 residues: CASSVLDRGNSPLHF. In nucleotides, the CDR3 is TGTGCCAGCAGCGTTCTCGACAGGGGAAATTCACCCCTCCACTTT. V is TRBV7-8 and J is TRBJ1-6, with 8 bases identical to TRBD1. V lost 5 bases to trimming and J lost 7 bases; unmatched junction nucleotides: 7. CDR1 and CDR2 (germline): SGHVS, FQNEAQ. The CDR3 runs 15 residues.

This clonotype has a count of ten or more. The chain employs TRBV7-2 and TRBJ2-7; D is perhaps TRBD1 or TRBD2 (5 bases each). V was trimmed by 2 bases and J by 4 bases, leaving 15 bases between them. The CDR3 is 15 residues long. CDR1 SGHTA and CDR2 FQGNSA come from the germline V gene. The CDR3 here is CASSLKNPGRYEQYF. Written as DNA, the CDR3 is TGTGCCAGCAGCTTAAAGAACCCGGGACGTTACGAGCAGTACTTC.

The chain recombines TRBV6-2 or TRBV6-3 with TRBJ2-1; D is uncertain. Germline CDR1 reads MNHEY; CDR2 reads SVGEGT. V was shortened by 8 bases and J by 1 base, with 15 bases between the two germline ends. CDR3 length equals 15 residues. CDR3 sequence reads: CASRTGPRSYNEQFF. DNA of the CDR3: TGTGCCAGCCGCACGGGCCCCCGGTCCTACAATGAGCAGTTCTTC.

This clonotype was picked up many times. The gene calls are TRBV12-3 or TRBV12-4 and TRBJ1-1, with D possibly TRBD1 on 5 matching bases. V lost 5 bases and J 8 bases, leaving 12 bases between the germline ends. The CDR3 is 12 residues long. The CDR3, as DNA: TGTGCCAGCAGTCCGTGGGACCAGGAAGCTTTCTTT. It is translated as CASSPWDQEAFF.

This clonotype was observed many times. The genes are TRBV6-6 and TRBJ2-1; no definite D call. This CDR3 has 17 residues. Germline V gene lookup returns CDR1 MNHNY and CDR2 SVGAGI (reference sequence). V gave up 0 bases and J gave up 0 bases, with 12 bases separating them. CDR3 DNA: TGTGCCAGCAGTTACTCGATAGTTCGACCCTCCTACAATGAGCAGTTCTTC. Its protein is CASSYSIVRPSYNEQFF.

This clonotype was seen many times. This chain uses TRBV7-2 with TRBJ2-7, with D uncertain. The V end lost 2 bases, the J end lost 3 bases, and 5 bases lay between the germline ends. The CDR3 consists of 12 residues. Germline-derived CDR1 and CDR2 are SGHTA and FQGNSA. CDR3 protein: CASSLRVYEQYF. For the CDR3, the DNA is TGTGCCAGCAGCTTACGGGTCTACGAGCAGTACTTC.

CDR3 sequence: CASSKRLAGTHTDTQYF. The CDR3 DNA follows: TGTGCCAGCAGTAAGAGACTAGCGGGGACTCACACAGATACGCAGTATTTT. This chain connects TRBV12-3 or TRBV12-4 to TRBJ2-3; 11 nucleotides line up with TRBD2. There are 17 residues in the CDR3. V was pared by 5 bases and J by 2 bases, with 9 bases of the junction left unmatched.

The chain carries TRBV2 and TRBJ1-6; D may be TRBD1 (5 bases). Germline V CDR1 and CDR2: SNHLY, FYNNEI. Trimming left V 6 bases short and J 9 bases short, with 9 bases between. The CDR3 contains 12 residues. CDR3 protein: CASSGTSSPLHF. CDR3 bases: TGTGCCAGCAGCGGGACGAGTTCACCCCTCCACTTT.

The rearrangement uses TRBV7-9 and TRBJ2-6, with 7 bases matching TRBD1. Germline V gives CDR1 SEHNR, CDR2 FQNEAQ (reference sequence). CDR3 length equals 16 residues. Trimming cost V 5 bases and J 0 bases; bases outside gene matches: 4. The CDR3 protein is CASSPGTDSGANVLTF. CDR3 in DNA: TGTGCCAGCAGCCCCGGGACAGACTCTGGGGCCAACGTCCTGACTTTC.

This chain joins TRBV18 and TRBJ2-3; D ambiguous. The germline gives CDR1 KGHSH, CDR2 LQKENI. This CDR3 spans 14 amino acids. Trimming pared 3 bases from V and 2 bases from J, leaving 9 bases between. The DNA of the CDR3 is TGTGCCAGCTCACCGGTACAGACCACAGATACGCAGTATTTT. Its protein is CASSPVQTTDTQYF.

This clonotype was counted many times. The rearrangement links TRBV7-6 to TRBJ1-1, with 7 bases that match TRBD1. This CDR3 is 15 amino acids long. The trim removed 0 bases at V and 5 bases at J, leaving 6 bases unmatched. CDR1 is SGHVS, CDR2 FNYEAQ, per germline. In DNA, the CDR3 is TGTGCCAGCAGCTTAGCGGTGGGCAGGGGGACTGAAGCTTTCTTT. Translating it yields CASSLAVGRGTEAFF.

Concerning this clonotype itself: A much larger clone differs by one base, so this may be a read error. The rearrangement joins TRBV26 to TRBJ1-5; the DNA was not used to check the table's D call, TRBD1. TRBV26 is a pseudogene locus. The CDR3 spans 18 residues. CDR3 in amino acids: CARSFFRDRGLGNQPQHF. In DNA form, the CDR3 reads TGTGCCCGCAGTTTTTTCCGGGACAGGGGATTAGGCAATCAGCCCCAGCATTTT.

Here the CDR3 DNA reads TGTGCCAGCAGTGCGCGGGACAGTTCTAACTATGGCTACACCTTC. As protein: CASSARDSSNYGYTF. The J gene is TRBJ1-2, the V gene TRBV27, with 7 bases that match TRBD1. Germline values: CDR1 MNHEY, CDR2 SMNVEV (reference sequence). The CDR3 spans 15 residues. V lost 5 bases, J lost 0 bases, and 6 bases stayed unmatched.

This clonotype was seen ten or more times. The chain is built from TRBV12-3 or TRBV12-4 and TRBJ2-1; 8 nucleotides line up with TRBD1. This CDR3 has 14 amino acids. V lost 5 bases, J lost 8 bases, and 8 bases stayed unmatched. CDR3 DNA sequence: TGTGCCAGCAGTCCTCGACAGGGGTGGGATGAGCAGTTCTTC. It specifies CASSPRQGWDEQFF.

The table lists this clonotype with many counts. This sequence joins TRBV7-9 and TRBJ2-3; 8 bases fit TRBD2. The CDR3 consists of 17 residues. Per the germline V gene, CDR1 is SEHNR and CDR2 is FQNEAQ (reference sequence). After removal of 3 bases from V and 5 bases from J, the junction contained 13 bases not matched to a gene. CDR3 sequence reads: CASSLGSLGLGEDTQYF. CDR3 in DNA: TGTGCCAGCAGCTTGGGGTCGCTGGGACTAGGGGAAGATACGCAGTATTTT. Drawing the rest from reference TRBV7-9 and TRBJ2-3, the complete variable domain is DTGVSQNPRHKITKRGQNVTFRCDPISEHNRLYWYRQTLGQGPEFLTYFQNEAQLEKSRLLSDRFSAERPKGSFSTLEIQRTEQGDSAMYLCASSLGSLGLGEDTQYFGPGTRLTVL.

The rearrangement uses TRBV10-3 and TRBJ1-3; perhaps TRBD1 as D (6 bases). Germline V gene lookup returns CDR1 ENHRY and CDR2 SYGVKD. V was cut by 7 bases and J by 0 bases, with 16 bases left in between. The CDR3 spans 16 residues. The CDR3 DNA is TGTGCCATCAAAGGGGGGACGGCTGGCTCTGGAAACACCATATATTTT. It specifies CAIKGGTAGSGNTIYF.

The chain recombines TRBV20-1 with TRBJ2-1, with TRBD2 identical over 7 bases. Judging by the DNA end, TRBJ2-7 fits better; the J call may be wrong. The germline V gene encodes CDR1 DFQATT and CDR2 SNEGSKA (reference sequence). The CDR3 loop spans 15 amino acids. CDR3 DNA sequence: TGCAGTCACGAAAGCGGGATGGGGCCCTACAATGAGCAGTACTTC. Residues: CSHESGMGPYNEQYF.

This clonotype occurred many times. The chain uses TRBV12-3 or TRBV12-4 and TRBJ2-1; 10 bases agree with TRBD2. Trimming cost V 6 bases and J 4 bases; bases outside gene matches: 9. CDR3 size: 16 residues. CDR3 residues: CASSIPAGGGYNEQFF. CDR3 in DNA: TGTGCCAGCAGCATTCCAGCGGGAGGGGGGTACAATGAGCAGTTCTTC.

The rearrangement uses TRBV12-3 or TRBV12-4 and TRBJ1-1; TRBD1 might be the D (5 bases). The CDR3 sequence is 13 residues long. V lost 6 bases to trimming and J lost 5 bases, with 13 bases between them. The CDR3 here is CASRVGAVTEAFF. Here the CDR3 DNA reads TGTGCCAGCAGGGTAGGGGCGGTTACTGAAGCTTTCTTT.

This clonotype was observed a handful of times. This chain connects TRBV6-1 to TRBJ1-4, with TRBD1 identical over 8 bases. Losses at the gene ends were 5 bases for V and 7 bases for J; bases not matched to a gene: 6. This CDR3 contains 14 residues. Germline CDR1 reads MNHNS; CDR2 reads SASEGT. CDR3 sequence reads: CASSSGGAGEKLFF. The DNA for the CDR3 is TGTGCCAGCAGTTCAGGGGGCGCGGGTGAAAAACTGTTTTTT.

This chain joins TRBV14 and TRBJ2-1; the D gene is possibly TRBD2 (6 bases). The germline gives CDR1 SGHDN, CDR2 FVKESK. V was pared by 1 base and J by 2 bases, with 9 bases between. The CDR3 runs 15 residues. CDR3 sequence (DNA): TGTGCCAGCAGCCAAGTACTAGCCACCTACAATGAGCAGTTCTTC. The encoded protein is CASSQVLATYNEQFF.

This clonotype was observed at least ten times. The J gene is TRBJ2-5, the V gene TRBV7-2; 8 bases fit TRBD2. Germline-derived CDR1 and CDR2 are SGHTA and FQGNSA. The J segment lost 2 bases and the V segment lost 5 bases, leaving 7 bases of the junction unmatched. This CDR3 is 15 amino acids long. DNA for the CDR3: TGTGCCAGCAGCCCCCAGCGGGGGCAACAAGAGACCCAGTACTTC. It translates to CASSPQRGQQETQYF.

This chain uses TRBV7-9 with TRBJ2-1; D gene uncertain. The CDR3 is 14 residues long. V was pared by 1 base and J by 6 bases, with 10 bases between. The germline V gene has CDR1 SEHNR and CDR2 FQNEAQ (reference sequence). This chain's CDR3 is CASSLGISANEQFF. Here the CDR3 DNA reads TGTGCCAGCAGCTTAGGAATTAGTGCCAATGAGCAGTTCTTC.

The chain is built from TRBV12-3 or TRBV12-4 and TRBJ2-1, with D tentatively TRBD1 or TRBD2 (5 bases each). The CDR3 has 12 residues. The V and J ends lost 2 bases and 11 bases respectively, with 10 bases between them. CDR3 loop: CASSLPLGQQFF. For the CDR3, the DNA is TGTGCCAGCAGTTTACCCTTGGGACAGCAGTTCTTC.